This T cell receptor (beta chain) was captured by sequencing in a study of T-cell reconstitution after alpha-beta-depleted transplantation in children. TCRbeta library preparation incorporated unique molecular identifiers. Via MiXCR, TCRdb re-called the PCR reads, giving one row per CDR3 protein. The sample records 210,000 or so distinct CDR3 sequences, approximately 9% being singletons. This clonotype was found many times. This TCR was recovered from a human donor who donated a stem cell graft to a child with acute lymphoblastic leukemia. The starting material was PBMCs from the stem cell graft donor, obtained from the stem cell graft.

The DNA of the CDR3 is TGCGCCAGCAGATCGACAAGAGACTCCTACGAGCAGTACTTC. It translates to CASRSTRDSYEQYF. This chain connects TRBV10-1 to TRBJ2-7; D not resolved. Trimming removed 6 bases from V and 0 bases from J, with 12 bases in between. This CDR3 comprises 14 residues. Per germline, CDR1 WNHNN and CDR2 SYGVQD (reference sequence).